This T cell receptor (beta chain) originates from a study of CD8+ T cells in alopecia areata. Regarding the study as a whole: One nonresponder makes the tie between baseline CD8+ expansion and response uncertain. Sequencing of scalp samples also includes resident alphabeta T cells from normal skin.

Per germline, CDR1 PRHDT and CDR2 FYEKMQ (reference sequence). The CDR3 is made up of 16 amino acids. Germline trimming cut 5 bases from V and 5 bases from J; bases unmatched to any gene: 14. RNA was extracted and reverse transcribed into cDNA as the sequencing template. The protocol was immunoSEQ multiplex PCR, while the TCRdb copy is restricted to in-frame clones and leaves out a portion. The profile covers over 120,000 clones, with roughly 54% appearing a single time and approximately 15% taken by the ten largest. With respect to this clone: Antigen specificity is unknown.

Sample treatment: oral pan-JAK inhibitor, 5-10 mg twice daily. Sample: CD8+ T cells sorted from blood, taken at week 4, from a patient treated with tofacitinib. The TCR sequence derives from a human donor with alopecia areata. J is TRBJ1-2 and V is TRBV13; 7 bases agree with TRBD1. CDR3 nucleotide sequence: TGTGCCAGCAGCGCCTCAAGGAACAGGGGAGGTTATGGCTACACCTTC. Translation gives CASSASRNRGGYGYTF.